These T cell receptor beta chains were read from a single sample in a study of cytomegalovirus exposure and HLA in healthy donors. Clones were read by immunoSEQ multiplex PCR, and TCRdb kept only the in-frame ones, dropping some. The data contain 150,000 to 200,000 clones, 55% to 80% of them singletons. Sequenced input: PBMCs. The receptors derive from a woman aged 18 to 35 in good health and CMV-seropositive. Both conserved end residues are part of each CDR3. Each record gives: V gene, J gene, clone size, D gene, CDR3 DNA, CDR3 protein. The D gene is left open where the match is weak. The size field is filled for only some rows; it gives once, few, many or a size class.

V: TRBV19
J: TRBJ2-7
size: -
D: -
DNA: TGTGCCAGTAGTATAGACAGAAGGGGAGGCGAGCAGTACTTC
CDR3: CASSIDRRGGEQYF

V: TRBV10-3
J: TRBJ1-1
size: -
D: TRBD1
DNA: TGTGCCATCAGGGACAGACTAGGGACAGCGAACACTGAAGCTTTCTTT
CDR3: CAIRDRLGTANTEAFF

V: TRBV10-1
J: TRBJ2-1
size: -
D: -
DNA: TGCGCCAGCAGTCCAGGGGAGGAGCAGTTCTTC
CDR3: CASSPGEEQFF

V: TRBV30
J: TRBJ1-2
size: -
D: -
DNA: TGTGCCTGGTGGAAGGACTTACAATCAGCTAACTATGGCTACACCTTC
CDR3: CAWWKDLQSANYGYTF

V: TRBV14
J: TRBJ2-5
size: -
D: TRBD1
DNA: TGTGCCAGCAGCCAAGGGACAGGACCCCAAGAGACCCAGTACTTC
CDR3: CASSQGTGPQETQYF

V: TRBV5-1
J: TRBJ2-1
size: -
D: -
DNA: TGCGCCAGCAGCTTCGGGAGTTCCTACAATGAGCAGTTCTTC
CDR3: CASSFGSSYNEQFF

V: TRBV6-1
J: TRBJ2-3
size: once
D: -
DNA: TGTGCCAGCAGCAGGGCAGGGAGCACAGATACGCAGTATTTT
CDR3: CASSRAGSTDTQYF

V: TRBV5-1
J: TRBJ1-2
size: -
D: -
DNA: TGCGCCAGCAGCTTGGGCGTCAGCGGGGCGTATGGCTACACCTTC
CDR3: CASSLGVSGAYGYTF

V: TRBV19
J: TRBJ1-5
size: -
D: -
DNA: TGTGCCAGTAGTATGTCAGGGTTGGACAATCAGCCCCAGCATTTT
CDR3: CASSMSGLDNQPQHF

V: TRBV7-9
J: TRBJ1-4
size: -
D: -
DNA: TGTGCCAGCAGCGACCCCGGTACTGCTAGTGAAAAACTGTTTTTT
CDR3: CASSDPGTASEKLFF

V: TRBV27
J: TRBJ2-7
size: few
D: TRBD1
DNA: TGTGCCAGCAGTAGACAGGGCTGGGGTAATTACGAGCAGTACTTC
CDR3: CASSRQGWGNYEQYF

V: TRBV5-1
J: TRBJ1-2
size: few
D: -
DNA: TGCGCCAGCAGCTTTACAGGGAATCGTGGCTACACCTTC
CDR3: CASSFTGNRGYTF

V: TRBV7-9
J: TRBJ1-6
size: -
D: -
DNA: TGTGCCAGCAGCCCTATAAAGCTTAATTCACCCCTCCACTTT
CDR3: CASSPIKLNSPLHF

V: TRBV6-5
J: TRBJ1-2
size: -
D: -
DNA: TGTGCCAGCAGTTACCACGACTCCTATGGCTACACCTTC
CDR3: CASSYHDSYGYTF

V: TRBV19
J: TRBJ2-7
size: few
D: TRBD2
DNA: TGTGCCTGCGGTCCGGGACTAGCGGGAAAATCCCCCTACGAGCAGTACTTC
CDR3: CACGPGLAGKSPYEQYF